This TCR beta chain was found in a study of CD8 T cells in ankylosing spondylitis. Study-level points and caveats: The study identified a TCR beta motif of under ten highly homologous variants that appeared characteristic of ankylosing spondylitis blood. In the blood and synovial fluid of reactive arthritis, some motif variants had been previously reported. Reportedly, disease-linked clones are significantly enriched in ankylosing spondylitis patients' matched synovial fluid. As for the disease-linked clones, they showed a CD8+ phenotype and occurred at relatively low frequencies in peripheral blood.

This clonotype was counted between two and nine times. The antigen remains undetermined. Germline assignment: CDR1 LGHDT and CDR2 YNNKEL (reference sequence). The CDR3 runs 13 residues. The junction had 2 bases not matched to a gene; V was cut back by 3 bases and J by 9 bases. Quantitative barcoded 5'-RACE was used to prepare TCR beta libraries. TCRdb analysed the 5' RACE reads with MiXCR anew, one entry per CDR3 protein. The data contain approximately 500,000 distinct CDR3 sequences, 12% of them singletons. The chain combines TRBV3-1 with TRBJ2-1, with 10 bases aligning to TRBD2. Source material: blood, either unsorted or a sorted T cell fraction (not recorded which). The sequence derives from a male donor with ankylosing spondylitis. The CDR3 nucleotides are TGTGCCAGCAGCCACCTAGCGGGAGTTGAGCAGTTCTTC. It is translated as CASSHLAGVEQFF.